The rows below give T cell receptor beta chains drawn from one sample of a study of Graves' ophthalmopathy and Graves' hyperthyroidism. TCRdb recomputed calls from the multiplex PCR reads with MiXCR, one row per CDR3 protein. The sample comprises around 1.1 million distinct CDR3 sequences, about 35% of which are singletons, and around 10% rests with the top ten. The sample consisted of peripheral blood or thyroid tissue (not recorded which). These receptors all stem from an adult man with Graves' hyperthyroidism. Both conserved end residues are part of each CDR3. A D gene is named only where the DNA matches it firmly. Clone size is given for some rows only: seen once, a few or many times, or a class if the clone is expanded.

V: TRBV18; D: -; size: -; J: TRBJ1-2; CDR3: CASSRSGDTSNYGYTF; DNA: TGTGCCAGCTCACGGAGCGGGGACACAAGTAACTATGGCTACACCTTC
V: TRBV25-1; D: -; size: once; J: TRBJ1-2; CDR3: CANTRNYGYTF; DNA: TGCGCCAACACCCGGAACTATGGCTACACCTTC
V: TRBV19; D: -; size: -; J: TRBJ1-2; CDR3: CAWNPGLGNYGYTF; DNA: TGTGCCTGGAACCCAGGGCTGGGTAACTATGGCTACACCTTC
V: TRBV6-2/TRBV6-3; D: -; size: -; J: TRBJ2-2; CDR3: CATTAGNTGELFF; DNA: TGTGCCACCACCGCGGGGAACACCGGGGAGCTGTTTTTT
V: TRBV29-1; D: -; size: many; J: TRBJ2-5; CDR3: CSVGLAIGETQYF; DNA: TGCAGCGTTGGGTTAGCGATTGGAGAGACCCAGTACTTC
V: TRBV19; D: TRBD1; size: few; J: TRBJ1-1; CDR3: CASSNGQGTEAFF; DNA: TGTGCCAGTAGTAACGGACAGGGAACTGAAGCTTTCTTT
V: TRBV10-3; D: -; size: once; J: TRBJ2-6; CDR3: CAISDREGSSGANVLTF; DNA: TGTGCCATCAGTGACAGGGAAGGGAGCTCTGGGGCCAACGTCCTGACTTTC
V: TRBV7-9; D: -; size: many; J: TRBJ2-7; CDR3: CASSSAGSNNEQYF; DNA: TGTGCCAGCAGCTCCGCGGGAAGCAATAACGAGCAGTACTTC
V: TRBV10-3; D: -; size: many; J: TRBJ1-5; CDR3: CAISGRTDLSPQHF; DNA: TGTGCCATCAGTGGTCGCACGGATCTCAGCCCCCAGCATTTT
V: TRBV7-9; D: TRBD1; size: once; J: TRBJ1-5; CDR3: CASSTGQVGQPQHF; DNA: TGTGCCAGCAGCACGGGACAGGTGGGTCAGCCCCAGCATTTT
V: TRBV10-3; D: TRBD2; size: -; J: TRBJ2-2; CDR3: CAISESTSGGTNTGELFF; DNA: TGTGCCATCAGTGAGTCGACTAGCGGGGGAACGAACACCGGGGAGCTGTTTTTT
V: TRBV20-1; D: -; size: many; J: TRBJ1-1; CDR3: CSASVSGRQNTEAFF; DNA: TGCAGTGCTAGTGTGTCAGGGAGGCAGAACACTGAAGCTTTCTTT
V: TRBV4-1; D: -; size: -; J: TRBJ2-2; CDR3: CASSQLLGTGELFF; DNA: TGCGCCAGCAGCCAATTGTTAGGGACCGGGGAGCTGTTTTTT
V: TRBV6-5; D: -; size: -; J: TRBJ1-2; CDR3: CASSLQSGSGYSNYGYTF; DNA: TGTGCCAGCAGTCTACAATCCGGGTCGGGGTATAGCAACTATGGCTACACCTTC
V: TRBV7-8; D: -; size: few; J: TRBJ2-7; CDR3: CASNFGQYSYEQYF; DNA: TGTGCCAGCAATTTTGGGCAGTACTCCTACGAGCAGTACTTC
V: TRBV10-3; D: -; size: -; J: TRBJ1-4; CDR3: CAISGGEGWEKLFF; DNA: TGTGCCATCAGTGGGGGTGAGGGTTGGGAAAAACTGTTTTTT